This TCR beta chain was identified during a study of Graves' ophthalmopathy and Graves' hyperthyroidism. Findings of the study overall: A classifier, a 13-signature model, separated ophthalmopathy from stable hyperthyroidism with 85% to 90% sensitivity and around 80% specificity. Thyroid clonotypes that were expanded above 0.001 frequency mostly also appeared in blood.

PBMCs were isolated from an approximately 10 ml sample of fresh peripheral blood. Per the germline V gene, CDR1 is SGHTA and CDR2 is FQGNSA. The CDR3 is 17 amino acids. Trimming cost V 3 bases and J 5 bases; bases outside gene matches: 7. As the template, RNA transcripts were used to amplify TCR beta CDR3 regions. Amplification began with first-round RT-PCR using HTBI primers, then second-round multiplex PCR was performed. TCRdb ran MiXCR on the multiplex PCR reads and lists one entry per CDR3 protein. The table has hundreds of thousands of distinct CDR3 sequences, under 50% seen once. On this clonotype itself: Its matching antigen is unknown.

The sequence came from an adult man with Graves' ophthalmopathy. The rearrangement joins TRBV7-2 to TRBJ2-2; 12 bases align to TRBD2. Sequenced sample: peripheral blood. CDR3 residues: CASSFSTSGSWTGELFF. DNA for the CDR3: TGTGCCAGCAGCTTTTCGACTAGCGGGAGCTGGACCGGGGAGCTGTTTTTT.